This TCR beta chain was identified during a study of regulatory T cells in long-lasting Graves disease. General study points: Persistent disease showed a preference for TRBV28, TRBJ1-2 and TRBJ2-5. Whereas new patients shared some 990 public clonotypes, persistent patients shared more, at approximately 2,500.

CDR1 is LGHDT, CDR2 YNNKEL, per germline (reference sequence). There are 14 residues in the CDR3. The V and J ends lost 4 bases and 5 bases respectively, with 14 bases between them. In this sample, this clonotype turned up many times. Its specificity is not known. Assembly of TCR beta libraries relied on iRepertoire HTBI primers together with Arm-PCR of CDR3 regions. TCRdb re-called the multiplex PCR reads through MiXCR, storing one row per CDR3 protein. This sample has a few hundred thousand distinct CDR3 sequences, with 12% found just once. Specified time point: newly diagnosed GD, antithyroid drugs for less than 3 months. PBMCs were the source of the RNA used for TCR sequencing. Clinicians diagnosed Graves' disease using American Thyroid Association guidelines. These records were also assigned to another study, of T cells in Graves' hyperthyroidism and ophthalmopathy.

The TCR originated in a woman aged 18-29 years with Graves disease. The sequencing here drew on peripheral blood mononuclear cells (PBMCs), taken at new diagnosis, from a patient treated with antithyroid drugs. The chain recombines TRBV3-1 with TRBJ1-2; D is unclear. As DNA, the CDR3 is TGTGCCAGCAGCCCCCGTGGCGGGTCGTATGGCTACACCTTC. The encoded protein is CASSPRGGSYGYTF.